This TCR beta chain was captured by sequencing in a study of patients and donors after allogeneic stem cell transplantation. CDR3 length equals 14 residues. CDR1 and CDR2 from the germline V gene are LGHNA and YSLEER. J was trimmed by 6 bases and V by 2 bases; bases with no gene match: 3. TCRdb recomputed calls from the RT-PCR reads with MiXCR, one row per CDR3 protein. Altogether about 74,000 distinct CDR3 sequences are present, more than 20% being singletons, with the ten largest covering around 27%. J is TRBJ1-1 and V is TRBV4-3; 10 bases map to TRBD1. The receptor's source is a human donor who was either an allogeneic HSCT recipient or a stem cell or donor lymphocyte infusion donor (not recorded which). It is not recorded whose cells these are; they may come from a transplant donor. The specimen sequenced was blood, either unsorted or a sorted T cell fraction (not recorded which). The CDR3 DNA reads as TGCGCCAGCAGCCAATGGACAGGGGGGCCTGAAGCTTTCTTT. It is translated as CASSQWTGGPEAFF.